These 3 T cell receptor beta chains originate from one sample sequenced in a study of radiotherapy plus CTLA-4 blockade in lung cancer. TCRdb keeps only in-frame clones here, not all; method: immunoSEQ multiplex PCR. Among around 38,000 clones, about 86% were seen once, and the ten largest hold about 20%. Sequencing was performed on peripheral blood, taken from a patient treated with radiotherapy plus ipilimumab. The receptors come from a human donor with non-small cell lung cancer whose response to radiotherapy plus ipilimumab could not be evaluated.

This chain uses TRBV7-3 with TRBJ2-6, with D possibly TRBD2 on 6 matching bases. Trimming removed 5 bases from V and 0 bases from J, with 17 bases in between. This CDR3 is 18 amino acids long. Germline CDR1 and CDR2: SGHTA and FQGTGA. The CDR3 loop is CASSRLGGPSSGANVLTF. Here the CDR3 DNA reads TGTGCCAGCAGCCGACTCGGAGGGCCTAGCTCTGGGGCCAACGTCCTGACTTTC.

The chain has TRBV13 and TRBJ2-3; possible D gene TRBD1, 5 bases. CDR3 length: 15 amino acids. Trimming cost V 7 bases and J 7 bases, with 21 bases left between them. CDR1 and CDR2 from the germline V gene are PRHDT and FYEKMQ (reference sequence). The CDR3 DNA reads TGTGCCAGCACCCCCTTTGGGGCAGGGTTCAATACGCAGTATTTT. Translating it yields CASTPFGAGFNTQYF. Variable domain in full (rest from reference TRBV13 and TRBJ2-3): AAGVIQSPRHLIKEKRETATLKCYPIPRHDTVYWYQQGPGQDPQFLISFYEKMQSDKGSIPDRFSAQQFSDYHSELNMSSLELGDSALYFCASTPFGAGFNTQYFGPGTRLTVL.

The chain employs TRBV5-5 and TRBJ1-4; 12 bases map to TRBD1. CDR3 length equals 15 residues. With 4 bases clipped from V and 7 bases from J, the junction kept 5 bases outside the gene matches. CDR1 is SGHKS and CDR2 is YYEKEE in the germline V gene (reference sequence). The CDR3 here is CASSPRDRGLEKLFF. The CDR3 coding sequence is TGTGCCAGCAGCCCACGGGACAGGGGGCTTGAAAAACTGTTTTTT.